Below are 20 T cell receptor beta chains sequenced from a single sample in a study of T cell responses to AZD1222 COVID-19 vaccine. Measured with immunoSEQ multiplex PCR; TCRdb has only the in-frame clones, and not every one. The sample lists around 71,000 clones, roughly 80% occurring once. This specimen was peripheral blood, taken on day 0 of AZD1222 vaccination. The receptors were gathered from an adult in good health.

The chain joins TRBV9 to TRBJ2-3; D ambiguous. The CDR3 is 15 residues long. The germline gives CDR1 SGDLS, CDR2 YYNGEE. Trimming left V 0 bases short and J 0 bases short, with 8 bases between. The CDR3, as DNA: TGTGCCAGCAGCGTAGGACGGATGAGCACAGATACGCAGTATTTT. This translates into CASSVGRMSTDTQYF.

The chain carries TRBV6-5 and TRBJ2-3; a possible D gene is TRBD2 (6 bases). The CDR3 consists of 15 residues. CDR1 and CDR2 from the germline V gene are MNHEY and SVGAGI. The V gene lost 6 bases and the J gene lost 4 bases, with 17 bases spanning the gap. CDR3 nucleotides: TGTGCCAGCAGCCCCTACGGAGGGCGGGCAGATACGCAGTATTTT. This encodes CASSPYGGRADTQYF.

The rearrangement uses TRBV6-5 and TRBJ1-2, with a possible D match to TRBD1 (5 bases). This CDR3 is built from 16 residues. Trimming shortened V by 3 bases and J by 4 bases, and 18 bases separated the two germline ends. Germline V gives CDR1 MNHEY, CDR2 SVGAGI. CDR3 sequence reads: CASSYGRIPGPYGYTF. The CDR3 bases are TGTGCCAGCAGTTATGGGCGGATCCCGGGACCCTATGGCTACACCTTC.

The chain has TRBV7-2 and TRBJ1-2, with TRBD1 matching over 7 bases. The V segment lost 1 base and the J segment 4 bases; nucleotides outside the gene matches: 6. From germline, CDR1 is SGHTA and CDR2 FQGNSA. The CDR3 totals 15 residues. CDR3 in DNA: TGTGCCAGCAGCTTAGGGGACAGCATAATCTATGGCTACACCTTC. It codes for CASSLGDSIIYGYTF. The full variable domain, with the rest looked up from reference TRBV7-2 and TRBJ1-2, is GAGVSQSPSNKVTEKGKDVELRCDPISGHTALYWYRQSLGQGLEFLIYFQGNSAPDKSGLPSDRFSAERTGGSVSTLTIQRTQQEDSAVYLCASSLGDSIIYGYTFGSGTRLTVV.

This clone was counted between two and nine times. V usage is TRBV4-1 and J usage is TRBJ2-7, with TRBD2 matching over 7 bases. The junction had 15 bases not matched to a gene; V was cut back by 4 bases and J by 3 bases. This CDR3 has 17 residues. CDR1 and CDR2 from the germline V gene are MGHRA and YSYEKL. CDR3 DNA sequence: TGCGCCAGCAGCCGAGCCCCTAGCGCGGGAGCTTTCTACGAGCAGTACTTC. This translates into CASSRAPSAGAFYEQYF.

The chain carries TRBV3-1 (or the pseudogene TRBV3-2) and TRBJ2-1; TRBD1 might be the D (5 bases). From germline, CDR1 is LGHDT and CDR2 YNNKEL (reference sequence). V was cut by 0 bases and J by 11 bases, with 11 bases left in between. The CDR3 spans 13 residues. In nucleotides, the CDR3 is TGTGCCAGCAGCCAAGATCTTCAGGACAAGCAGTTCTTC. Encoded protein: CASSQDLQDKQFF.

This clone was counted between two and nine times. This chain joins TRBV5-6 and TRBJ2-7; possibly TRBD2 for D (5 bases). This CDR3 contains 11 residues. Trimming removed 4 bases from V and 6 bases from J, with 8 bases in between. The germline V gene has CDR1 SGHDT and CDR2 YYEEEE. As DNA, the CDR3 is TGTGCCAGCAGCAGCGGCCGCGAGCAGTACTTC. Translating it yields CASSSGREQYF.

J is TRBJ1-4 and V is TRBV3-1 (or the pseudogene TRBV3-2); TRBD1 matches 8 bases. The J segment lost 3 bases and the V segment lost 7 bases, leaving 4 bases of the junction unmatched. The CDR3 is made up of 14 amino acids. Germline CDR1 LGHDT, CDR2 YNNKEL (reference sequence). CDR3 coding DNA: TGTGCCAGCAACCAGGGGGCTCCTAATGAAAAACTGTTTTTT. Its protein is CASNQGAPNEKLFF.

V is TRBV25-1 and J is TRBJ2-1, with 9 nucleotides matching TRBD2. The CDR3 has 16 residues. V lost 0 bases and J lost 5; bases outside the gene matches: 5. Germline V gene data show CDR1 as MGHDK and CDR2 as SYGVNS. CDR3 in amino acids: CASSEYIAGADNEQFF. For the CDR3, the DNA is TGTGCCAGCAGTGAATATATAGCGGGAGCGGACAATGAGCAGTTCTTC.

J is TRBJ1-4 and V is TRBV6-5; perhaps TRBD1 as D (5 bases). Germline lookup yields CDR1 MNHEY and CDR2 SVGAGI. The V gene lost 0 bases and the J gene lost 8 bases, with 13 bases spanning the gap. This CDR3 region has 15 residues. The CDR3 DNA follows: TGTGCCAGCAGTTACTCGCAGGGTATTGAGGAAAAACTGTTTTTT. Translating it yields CASSYSQGIEEKLFF.

This clone was seen more than once but under ten times. The chain joins TRBV2 to TRBJ1-5, with 8 bases aligning to TRBD1. This CDR3 spans 14 amino acids. CDR1 is SNHLY and CDR2 is FYNNEI in the germline V gene. The junction had 7 bases not matched to a gene; V was cut back by 5 bases and J by 7 bases. The CDR3 region is CASSIRDRGQPQHF. For the CDR3, the DNA is TGTGCCAGCAGTATCCGAGACAGGGGCCAGCCCCAGCATTTT.

The genes are TRBV21-1 and TRBJ2-6. TRBV21-1 is a pseudogene segment. This CDR3 region has 18 residues. For the CDR3, the DNA is TGTGCCAGCAGCAAAGCGGGGTCCTGGAACTTTGGGGCCAACGTCCTGACTTTC. Translation: CASSKAGSWNFGANVLTF.

The chain links TRBV30 to TRBJ2-5; 7 bases map to TRBD2. The germline gives CDR1 GTSNPN, CDR2 SVGIG (reference sequence). The length of the CDR3 is 16 residues. V was clipped by 3 bases and J by 2 bases; unmatched bases: 12. As DNA, the CDR3 is TGTGCCTGGAGCGCGGGAGAAGGGGTATTACAAGAGACCCAGTACTTC. Translated, it gives CAWSAGEGVLQETQYF.

This chain uses TRBV7-6 with TRBJ1-6, with 7 bases matching TRBD1. V gave up 5 bases and J gave up 8 bases; unmatched junction bases: 6. From germline, CDR1 is SGHVS and CDR2 FNYEAQ. The CDR3 is made up of 14 amino acids. CDR3: CASSLSGGDSPLHF. CDR3 nucleotide sequence: TGTGCCAGCAGCCTCTCAGGGGGGGATTCACCCCTCCACTTT.

The V gene is TRBV16, the J gene TRBJ2-1, with TRBD1 matching 12 bases. Germline CDR1 is KGHSY and CDR2 is FQNENV. The trim removed 7 bases at V and 8 bases at J, leaving 6 bases unmatched. The CDR3 extends over 14 amino acids. The CDR3 here is CASIGTGGPDEQFF. The CDR3 region has the DNA TGTGCCAGCATCGGGACAGGGGGCCCAGATGAGCAGTTCTTC.

The CDR3 coding sequence is TGTGCCAGCAGTACCCTTCCAATACCGGGACTAGCAAATGAGCAGTTCTTC. It is translated as CASSTLPIPGLANEQFF. V is TRBV6-2 or TRBV6-3 and J is TRBJ2-1; the match to TRBD2 covers 9 bases. J lost 7 bases, V lost 5 bases, and 15 bases had no gene match. This CDR3 region has 17 residues. Germline V gives CDR1 MNHEY, CDR2 SVGEGT.

The chain recombines TRBV6-2 or TRBV6-3 with TRBJ1-5, with 7 bases lining up with TRBD1. V was pared by 6 bases and J by 4 bases, with 6 bases of the junction left unmatched. CDR1 and CDR2 from the germline V gene are MNHEY and SVGEGT. The length of the CDR3 is 14 residues. CDR3 sequence (DNA): TGTGCCAGCAGCTGGGACAGCTCAAATCAGCCCCAGCATTTT. It yields the protein CASSWDSSNQPQHF.

The chain couples TRBV2 to TRBJ2-3; no definite D call. Germline V CDR1 and CDR2: SNHLY, FYNNEI. The CDR3 spans 14 residues. V was trimmed by 6 bases and J by 0 bases, leaving 10 bases between them. CDR3 bases: TGTGCCAGCAGACGACCCTCTAGCACAGATACGCAGTATTTT. It specifies CASRRPSSTDTQYF.

Only a few counts were recorded for this clone. The rearrangement links TRBV6-4 to TRBJ2-1, with D maybe TRBD2 (7 bases). Germline V gives CDR1 MRHNA, CDR2 SNTAGT. Trimming cost V 4 bases and J 3 bases, with 13 bases left between them. The length of the CDR3 is 15 residues. In DNA, the CDR3 is TGTGCCAGCAGTGCGGCGGGGGCCGACTACAATGAGCAGTTCTTC. It specifies CASSAAGADYNEQFF.

The V call is TRBV7-2, the J call TRBJ2-3; 8 bases agree with TRBD2. Trimming at V came to 3 bases and at J to 3 bases, leaving 5 bases not matched to a gene. Germline CDR1 reads SGHTA; CDR2 reads FQGNSA. This CDR3 contains 15 residues. CDR3 region: CASSLTSVRTDTQYF. CDR3 nucleotide sequence: TGTGCCAGCAGCTTGACTAGCGTGCGGACAGATACGCAGTATTTT.